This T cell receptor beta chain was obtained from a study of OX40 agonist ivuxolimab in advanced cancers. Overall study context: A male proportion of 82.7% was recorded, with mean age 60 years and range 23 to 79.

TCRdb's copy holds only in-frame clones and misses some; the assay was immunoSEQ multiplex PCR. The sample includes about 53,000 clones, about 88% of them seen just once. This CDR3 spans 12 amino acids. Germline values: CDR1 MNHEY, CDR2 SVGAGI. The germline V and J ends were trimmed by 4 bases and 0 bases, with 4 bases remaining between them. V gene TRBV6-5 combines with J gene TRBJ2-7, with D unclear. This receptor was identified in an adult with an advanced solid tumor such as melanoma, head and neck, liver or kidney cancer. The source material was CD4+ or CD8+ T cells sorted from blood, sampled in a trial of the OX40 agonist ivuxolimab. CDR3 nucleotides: TGTGCCAGCAGTTCCGTCTCCTACGAGCAGTACTTC. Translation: CASSSVSYEQYF.